These 22 T cell receptor beta chains were sequenced from one sample in a study of regulatory T cells in long-lasting Graves disease. Both iRepertoire HTBI primers and Arm-PCR of CDR3 regions were used to build the TCR beta libraries. TCRdb analysed the multiplex PCR reads with MiXCR anew, one entry per CDR3 protein. Here the sample spans 350,000 to 450,000 distinct CDR3 sequences, approximately 16% being singletons. Time point meaning: newly diagnosed GD, antithyroid drugs for less than 3 months. Isolated PBMC RNA provided the starting material for the TCR library. The sample was also reused in another study, on T cells in Graves' hyperthyroidism and ophthalmopathy.

Sequenced here: peripheral blood mononuclear cells (PBMCs), sampled at new diagnosis, from a patient treated with antithyroid drugs. These receptors came from a man aged 35-49 years with Graves disease.

The chain carries TRBV18 and TRBJ1-5, with unresolved D. CDR1 KGHSH and CDR2 LQKENI come from the germline V gene. V lost 2 bases and J lost 6, with 11 bases in between. This CDR3 region has 14 residues. The DNA for the CDR3 is TGTGCCAGCTCACCAAGTTCTTCGGGTCAGCCCCAGCATTTT. Its translation is CASSPSSSGQPQHF.

The V call is TRBV20-1, the J call TRBJ1-1; perhaps TRBD1 as D (6 bases). CDR3 length: 13 residues. In germline, CDR1 is DFQATT, CDR2 SNEGSKA (reference sequence). Trimming removed 6 bases from V and 5 bases from J, with 16 bases in between. In DNA form, the CDR3 reads TGCAGTGCAATCCCAGGGGTTCGGACTGAAGCTTTCTTT. This translates into CSAIPGVRTEAFF.

This clonotype has a count of ten or more. This chain uses TRBV9 with TRBJ2-5, with D possibly TRBD1 on 6 matching bases. Trimming removed 0 bases at V and 5 bases at J, with 17 bases between. Germline assignment: CDR1 SGDLS and CDR2 YYNGEE. The CDR3 is 16 residues long. CDR3 in amino acids: CASSVEDVWGQETQYF. DNA of the CDR3: TGTGCCAGCAGCGTAGAGGATGTGTGGGGGCAGGAGACCCAGTACTTC.

Comments on this clonotype: This likely comes from a read error, as the CDR3 has no conserved phenylalanine or tryptophan at its end. J is TRBJ1-2 and V is TRBV9, with unresolved D. The CDR3 extends over 12 amino acids. CDR1 is SGDLS, CDR2 YYNGEE, per germline. Between the trimmed V and J ends, which lost 4 bases and 7 bases, there was a span of 11 bases. CDR3 coding DNA: TGTGCCAGCAGCCCCCCCGGCGGTGGCTACACCTCC. Translation gives CASSPPGGGYTS.

This clonotype has more than one count but fewer than ten. The gene calls are TRBV20-1 and TRBJ2-7; D unclear. Trimming removed 5 bases at V and 0 bases at J, with 11 bases between. This CDR3 is built from 13 residues. CDR1 is DFQATT and CDR2 is SNEGSKA in the germline V gene (reference sequence). The CDR3 sequence: CSAPRWSSYEQYF. As DNA, the CDR3 is TGCAGTGCTCCAAGGTGGAGCTCCTACGAGCAGTACTTC.

This clonotype was observed many times. This rearrangement joins TRBV30 to TRBJ2-7, with D unresolved. Germline assignment: CDR1 GTSNPN and CDR2 SVGIG (reference sequence). This CDR3 has 13 residues. V was clipped by 4 bases and J by 5 bases, with 15 bases between them. The CDR3 DNA sequence: TGTGCCTGGAAGATTTCGTCTGGCAACGAGCAGTACTTC. Protein product: CAWKISSGNEQYF.

This clonotype was seen a handful of times. J is TRBJ2-5 and V is TRBV10-2; 14 bases agree with TRBD2. CDR3 length: 15 amino acids. The J segment lost 5 bases and the V segment lost 5 bases, leaving 4 bases of the junction unmatched. The germline V gene encodes CDR1 WSHSY and CDR2 SAAADI. The CDR3 loop reads CASSRLAGGVETQYF. The CDR3 DNA sequence: TGCGCCAGCAGTCGACTAGCGGGGGGGGTGGAGACCCAGTACTTC.

Details on this clonotype: A read error is possible here, since a much larger clone lies one base away. This chain connects TRBV24-1 to TRBJ2-1; D is unclear. With the DNA end fitting TRBJ2-7 better, the J assignment may be wrong. The CDR3 is 12 residues long. The V gene's germline CDR1 is KGHDR and CDR2 SFDVKD. CDR3 amino acids: CATSDLRNEQYF. Here the CDR3 DNA reads TGTGCCACCAGTGACCTCCGCAATGAGCAGTACTTC.

This sequence joins TRBV20-1 and TRBJ1-1, with D perhaps TRBD1 (6 bases). The CDR3 has 13 amino acids. V shed 0 bases and J shed 6 bases, with 11 bases lying between them. Looked up from germline, CDR1 is DFQATT and CDR2 is SNEGSKA (reference sequence). In DNA, the CDR3 is TGCAGTGCTAGAGAAGGCAGGGGCCCTGAAGCTTTCTTT. It yields the protein CSAREGRGPEAFF.

This chain uses TRBV29-1 with TRBJ2-1; the match to TRBD2 covers 11 bases. V lost 2 bases, J lost 12 bases, and 6 bases stayed unmatched. This CDR3 comprises 13 residues. Germline values: CDR1 SQVTM, CDR2 ANQGSEA. The CDR3 reads CSVESLAGVVQFF. CDR3 sequence (DNA): TGCAGCGTTGAATCACTAGCGGGGGTAGTGCAGTTCTTC.

This clonotype was seen a few times. The chain has TRBV28 and TRBJ1-1, with a tentative D call TRBD1 (5 bases). The CDR3 covers 16 residues. Trimming took off 6 bases at V and 4 bases at J, with 21 bases between the two ends. Germline values: CDR1 MDHEN, CDR2 SYDVKM. CDR3 in DNA: TGTGCCAGCAGAACCGCAGGCACGATGGGGACCACTGAAGCTTTCTTT. It specifies CASRTAGTMGTTEAFF.

This chain links TRBV6-1 with TRBJ2-2, with a weak D call TRBD1 (6 bases). The V gene lost 6 bases and the J gene lost 3 bases, with 20 bases spanning the gap. The CDR3 has 17 amino acids. Germline CDR1 MNHNS, CDR2 SASEGT. The CDR3 bases are TGTGCCAGCAGAAGCTTCGAGAAGGACAGTTACACCGGGGAGCTGTTTTTT. Protein sequence: CASRSFEKDSYTGELFF.

This clonotype came up many times. CDR3 amino acids: CASRYTWVSEQYF. The CDR3 DNA reads as TGTGCCAGCAGGTATACTTGGGTCAGCGAGCAGTACTTC. This sequence joins TRBV6-9 and TRBJ2-7; D call uncertain. The V gene lost 6 bases and the J gene lost 6 bases, with 15 bases spanning the gap. This CDR3 contains 13 residues. Germline lookup yields CDR1 MNHGY and CDR2 SVAAGI.

The table lists this clonotype with a few counts. This chain uses TRBV7-9 with TRBJ1-2, with a tentative D call TRBD1 (5 bases). The V and J ends lost 3 bases and 8 bases respectively, with 13 bases between them. Germline V lookup: CDR1 SEHNR, CDR2 FQNEAQ (reference sequence). The length of the CDR3 is 13 residues. This chain's CDR3 is CASSFRDSSGYTF. The CDR3 DNA is TGTGCCAGCAGCTTCAGGGATAGCTCCGGCTACACCTTC.

The chain uses TRBV5-6 and TRBJ2-5; D is perhaps TRBD2 (6 bases). The germline V gene encodes CDR1 SGHDT and CDR2 YYEEEE. This CDR3 comprises 13 residues. The germline V and J ends were trimmed by 4 bases and 4 bases, with 11 bases remaining between them. The CDR3 loop reads CASSVFSGETQYF. CDR3 nucleotides: TGTGCCAGCAGCGTATTTAGCGGAGAGACCCAGTACTTC.

This clonotype has more than one count but fewer than ten. The CDR3 nucleotides are TGCAGTGCTAGAGTGGGGACTAGCGGGGGGCCGGCGCAGTACTTC. Protein product: CSARVGTSGGPAQYF. The rearrangement links TRBV20-1 to TRBJ2-7; 15 bases align to TRBD2. The CDR3 loop spans 15 amino acids. Germline CDR1 and CDR2: DFQATT and SNEGSKA (reference sequence). The trim removed 1 base at V and 9 bases at J, leaving 7 bases unmatched.

This clonotype showed up many times. This rearrangement joins TRBV28 to TRBJ2-5; D is undetermined. The CDR3 runs 14 residues. The V and J ends lost 3 bases and 4 bases respectively, with 12 bases between them. Germline V gene sequence: CDR1 MDHEN, CDR2 SYDVKM. The CDR3 bases are TGTGCCAGCAGTTTTTTGTCGGAGCGAGAGACCCAGTACTTC. Residues: CASSFLSERETQYF.

The J gene is TRBJ1-6, the V gene TRBV5-1; D is unresolved. The CDR3 sequence is 17 residues long. From germline, CDR1 is SGHRS and CDR2 YFSETQ. V lost 0 bases and J 2 bases, leaving 12 bases between the germline ends. CDR3 DNA sequence: TGCGCCAGCAGCTTGGCCGGAGGGAGGACCTATAATTCACCCCTCCACTTT. Residues: CASSLAGGRTYNSPLHF.

This clonotype was found many times. The V gene is TRBV24-1, the J gene TRBJ2-3, with TRBD2 identical over 11 bases. This CDR3 has 17 amino acids. The V gene end was trimmed by 6 bases and the J gene end by 4 bases; junction bases not matched to a gene: 11. The V gene's germline CDR1 is KGHDR and CDR2 SFDVKD. The CDR3 loop reads CATSTPDSGRGADTQYF. For the CDR3, the DNA is TGTGCCACCAGTACCCCTGATAGCGGGAGGGGGGCAGATACGCAGTATTTT.

This clonotype was recorded at least ten times. V usage is TRBV28 and J usage is TRBJ1-5; D gene unclear. The CDR3 is 14 amino acids. Germline CDR1 and CDR2: MDHEN and SYDVKM. With 7 bases removed from V and 7 bases from J, the gap between germline ends came to 17 bases. The CDR3 region is CASMVHLASQPQHF. CDR3 nucleotide sequence: TGTGCCAGCATGGTACACCTCGCCAGCCAGCCCCAGCATTTT.

This sequence joins TRBV12-3 or TRBV12-4 and TRBJ1-3, with 11 bases matching TRBD1. There are 17 residues in the CDR3. J lost 2 bases, V lost 3 bases, and 6 bases had no gene match. The CDR3 protein is CASSLDRGREAGNTIYF. In DNA form, the CDR3 reads TGTGCCAGCAGTTTGGACAGGGGGCGGGAGGCTGGAAACACCATATATTTT.

The V and J genes are TRBV7-6 and TRBJ2-1, with 11 bases that match TRBD2. The J segment lost 4 bases and the V segment lost 4 bases, leaving 9 bases of the junction unmatched. The CDR3 totals 17 residues. The germline V gene has CDR1 SGHVS and CDR2 FNYEAQ. In nucleotides, the CDR3 is TGTGCCAGCAGCTCCATCTTTAGCGGGGGGGATTACAATGAGCAGTTCTTC. This encodes CASSSIFSGGDYNEQFF.